This TCR beta chain was found in a study of shared clonotypes between healthy human individuals. This clone was found once. What it binds is unknown. Genomic DNA of every subset was divided equally among multiple immunoSEQ plates. Generated by immunoSEQ multiplex PCR, the TCRdb table keeps only in-frame clones and is missing some. The table shows 2 million or so clones, with 85% to 95% occurring only once. Study-wide findings and caveats: Compared with clonotypes that all four donors shared, non-shared clonotypes had lower generation probabilities.

This TCR was recovered from a man between 18 and 29 years old in good health. Material: naive CD4+ T cells sorted from blood. Indicated subset: CD45RA+ positively selected.

This CDR3 reads CASSLKAWDYGYTF. The CDR3 DNA is TGTGCCAGCAGTTTGAAGGCTTGGGACTATGGCTACACCTTC. The chain links TRBV27 to TRBJ1-2; D remains ambiguous. The germline gives CDR1 MNHEY, CDR2 SMNVEV (reference sequence). This CDR3 is built from 14 residues. The V end lost 3 bases, the J end lost 3 bases, and 11 bases lay between the germline ends.